The present TCR beta chain was sequenced within a study of T cells in Graves' hyperthyroidism and ophthalmopathy. From RNA transcripts, TCR beta CDR3 regions were amplified. HTBI primers drove first-round RT-PCR of the TCR CDR3. TCRdb called the multiplex PCR reads again in MiXCR, with one record for every CDR3 protein. The sample has around 600,000 distinct CDR3 sequences; about 14% are singletons. This clonotype was counted many times. Together with thyroid ultrasound, orbital computed tomography, serum thyroxine and TRAb, clinical symptoms were used for diagnoses. The sample was blood. This receptor was obtained from a woman aged 18 to 35 with Graves' ophthalmopathy.

CDR3 protein: CASSLFRAGANVLTF. CDR3 DNA sequence: TGTGCCAGCAGCTTATTCAGGGCTGGGGCCAACGTCCTGACTTTC. The V gene is TRBV7-2, the J gene TRBJ2-6, with D possibly matching TRBD1 (5 bases). The V end was cut by 2 bases, the J end by 2 bases, with 7 bases between. The CDR3 length is 15 residues. Germline values: CDR1 SGHTA, CDR2 FQGNSA.